The 21 T cell receptor beta chains presented below share a single source sample, sequenced in a study of blood T cell repertoires in COVID-19. Clones were sequenced by immunoSEQ multiplex PCR, and TCRdb holds only the in-frame ones, with some missing. This table holds roughly 260,000 clones, about 88% found once. The specimen was peripheral blood. The receptor set was obtained from a young woman with COVID-19, enrolled during active disease.

This chain connects TRBV7-2 to TRBJ2-2; 8 bases are shared with TRBD1. V was clipped by 3 bases and J by 4 bases; unmatched bases: 4. Germline V CDR1 and CDR2: SGHTA, FQGNSA. This CDR3 has 15 residues. The CDR3 region is CASSFRGRVTGELFF. The CDR3, as DNA: TGTGCCAGCAGCTTCAGGGGGCGGGTCACCGGGGAGCTGTTTTTT.

The chain joins TRBV5-1 to TRBJ2-7, with TRBD1 matching over 10 bases. V shed 2 bases, J shed 4 bases, and the junction held 3 bases outside the gene matches. Germline-derived CDR1 and CDR2 are SGHRS and YFSETQ. This CDR3 contains 14 residues. DNA of the CDR3: TGCGCCAGCAGCTTCGGACAGGGGGGTTACGAGCAGTACTTC. Residues: CASSFGQGGYEQYF.

The count of this clone is one. The rearrangement joins TRBV6-2 or TRBV6-3 to TRBJ2-2, with 10 bases that match TRBD2. The trim removed 3 bases at V and 5 bases at J, leaving 6 bases unmatched. Germline lookup yields CDR1 MNHEY and CDR2 SVGEGT. CDR3 length: 16 residues. The CDR3 region is CASSYSLGLATGELFF. Here the CDR3 DNA reads TGTGCCAGCAGTTATTCTTTGGGACTAGCGACCGGGGAGCTGTTTTTT.

This chain uses TRBV5-6 with TRBJ2-5; 11 nucleotides line up with TRBD2. The CDR3 totals 14 residues. V dropped 4 bases and J dropped 4; count of bases not matched to a gene: 3. Germline V gene sequence: CDR1 SGHDT, CDR2 YYEEEE. For the CDR3, the DNA is TGTGCCAGCAGCCACCTAGCGGGAGGAGAGACCCAGTACTTC. Its translation is CASSHLAGGETQYF.

Turning to this clone: Other DNA sequences in the same sample also yield this CDR3. The chain joins TRBV12-3 or TRBV12-4 to TRBJ2-1, with a weak D call TRBD2 (5 bases). V was cut by 1 base and J by 7 bases, with 5 bases left in between. This CDR3 contains 12 residues. The CDR3 DNA is TGTGCCAGCAGTTTAGGGAGGAATGAGCAGTTCTTC. Its protein is CASSLGRNEQFF.

This clone was seen only a few times. V is TRBV4-3 and J is TRBJ2-1; 13 bases align to TRBD2. J gave up 10 bases and V 1 base, and 7 bases lay outside the gene matches. The V gene's germline CDR1 is LGHNA and CDR2 YSLEER. This CDR3 is built from 16 residues. The CDR3 loop is CASSQVVTSGRREQFF. In DNA form, the CDR3 reads TGCGCCAGCAGCCAAGTAGTGACTAGCGGGAGGAGGGAGCAGTTCTTC.

The chain links TRBV28 to TRBJ1-4, with D maybe TRBD1 (6 bases). V lost 5 bases, J lost 8 bases, and 12 bases lay in between. CDR1 and CDR2 from the germline V gene are MDHEN and SYDVKM. The CDR3 spans 13 residues. The CDR3 loop is CASSLGGREKLFF. The CDR3 region has the DNA TGTGCCAGCAGTCTAGGGGGTCGGGAAAAACTGTTTTTT.

This chain links TRBV14 with TRBJ1-1; D is unresolved. Trimming pared 1 base from V and 0 bases from J, leaving 9 bases between. This CDR3 comprises 15 residues. Germline V lookup: CDR1 SGHDN, CDR2 FVKESK. The CDR3 is CASSQGQALNTEAFF. DNA for the CDR3: TGTGCCAGCAGCCAAGGTCAAGCCCTGAACACTGAAGCTTTCTTT.

V usage is TRBV30 and J usage is TRBJ1-1, with D uncertain. V was cut by 2 bases and J by 7 bases, with 11 bases left in between. The CDR3 extends over 12 amino acids. Germline CDR1 GTSNPN, CDR2 SVGIG (reference sequence). The CDR3 here is CAWSTTWSEAFF. As DNA, the CDR3 is TGTGCCTGGAGTACCACATGGAGTGAAGCTTTCTTT.

This clone was seen a single time. V and J are TRBV11-2 and TRBJ1-6; perhaps TRBD1 as D (5 bases). The germline CDR1 and CDR2 sequences are SGHAT and FQNNGV. The CDR3 runs 14 residues. V was shortened by 0 bases and J by 9 bases, with 9 bases between the two germline ends. This chain's CDR3 is CASSLDRVGSPLHF. The CDR3 DNA reads as TGTGCCAGCAGCTTAGACAGGGTCGGTTCACCCCTCCACTTT.

This clone has more than one count but fewer than ten. The chain couples TRBV5-6 to TRBJ2-1; TRBD2 agrees at 11 bases. V lost 4 bases, J lost 4 bases, and 7 bases stayed unmatched. This CDR3 is 16 amino acids long. Looked up from germline, CDR1 is SGHDT and CDR2 is YYEEEE. DNA for the CDR3: TGTGCCAGCAGCCGATCGGGACTAGCGGAATACAATGAGCAGTTCTTC. It encodes CASSRSGLAEYNEQFF. The variable domain in full, completed from reference TRBV5-6 and TRBJ2-1, reads DAGVTQSPTHLIKTRGQQVTLRCSPKSGHDTVSWYQQALGQGPQFIFQYYEEEERQRGNFPDRFSGHQFPNYSSELNVNALLLGDSALYLCASSRSGLAEYNEQFFGPGTRLTVL.

The chain combines TRBV19 with TRBJ2-7; 7 positions agree with TRBD1. CDR1 and CDR2 (germline): LNHDA, SQIVND (reference sequence). V was pared by 5 bases and J by 0 bases, with 1 base of the junction left unmatched. The CDR3 is 13 residues long. Here the CDR3 DNA reads TGTGCCAGTAGTTGGGACAGCTCCTACGAGCAGTACTTC. Encoded protein: CASSWDSSYEQYF.

The J gene is TRBJ2-7, the V gene TRBV11-2; 7 bases map to TRBD1. V shed 3 bases and J 7 bases; nucleotides not matched to a gene: 12. The CDR3 extends over 15 amino acids. Germline V lookup: CDR1 SGHAT, CDR2 FQNNGV. CDR3 DNA: TGTGCCAGCAGCTTCCGACAGGGCCTGGCCTTGGAGCAGTACTTC. This gives the protein CASSFRQGLALEQYF.

The chain joins TRBV6-6 to TRBJ2-7, with D tentatively TRBD2 (5 bases). This CDR3 has 16 residues. Germline values: CDR1 MNHNY, CDR2 SVGAGI (reference sequence). Trimming took 5 bases from V and 1 from J, leaving 18 bases between them. In nucleotides, the CDR3 is TGTGCCAGCAGTCCCCGAGGAGCGGAGCCTTCCTACGAGCAGTACTTC. The encoded protein is CASSPRGAEPSYEQYF.

The rearrangement links TRBV4-1 to TRBJ1-4; no firm D call. The germline V gene encodes CDR1 MGHRA and CDR2 YSYEKL. The CDR3 has 14 amino acids. V lost 0 bases, J lost 8 bases, and 10 bases lay in between. The CDR3 DNA follows: TGCGCCAGCAGCCAAGATAGAGGGAGAGAAAAACTGTTTTTT. Protein: CASSQDRGREKLFF.

The rearrangement links TRBV4-3 to TRBJ2-7; 9 bases are a match to TRBD1. The CDR3 has 14 amino acids. V lost 3 bases, J lost 3 bases, and 3 bases stayed unmatched. Per the germline V gene, CDR1 is LGHNA and CDR2 is YSLEER. The CDR3 here is CASSQRTGDYEQYF. Written as DNA, the CDR3 is TGCGCCAGCAGCCAGCGGACAGGGGACTACGAGCAGTACTTC.

This sequence joins TRBV9 and TRBJ2-7, with a weak D call TRBD1 (6 bases). Per germline, CDR1 SGDLS and CDR2 YYNGEE. The CDR3 covers 16 residues. V lost 4 bases, J lost 0 bases, and 17 bases lay in between. CDR3 region: CASSPPPGANSYEQYF. The CDR3 DNA reads TGTGCCAGCAGCCCGCCTCCAGGGGCTAACTCCTACGAGCAGTACTTC.

This clone showed up just a few times. The rearrangement links TRBV10-3 to TRBJ1-6; the D is unclear. CDR1 and CDR2 (germline): ENHRY, SYGVKD. The V and J ends lost 8 bases and 7 bases respectively, with 12 bases between them. The CDR3 is 13 residues long. The CDR3 DNA is TGTGCCATCGGAGGGAGTTCCAATTCACCCCTCCACTTT. Its protein is CAIGGSSNSPLHF.

This sequence joins TRBV11-2 and TRBJ2-3; D is unresolved. The CDR3 contains 12 residues. V lost 4 bases and J 4 bases, leaving 6 bases between the germline ends. Germline V gives CDR1 SGHAT, CDR2 FQNNGV. The CDR3 reads CASSSQSDTQYF. The CDR3 region has the DNA TGTGCCAGCAGCTCCCAGTCAGATACGCAGTATTTT.

V gene TRBV9 combines with J gene TRBJ2-7, with D unclear. CDR3 length: 15 residues. Germline V CDR1 and CDR2: SGDLS, YYNGEE. The V and J ends lost 3 bases and 6 bases respectively, with 19 bases between them. For the CDR3, the DNA is TGTGCCAGCAGCGGCGTGACACGACCGCTCGCCGAGCAGTACTTC. Protein sequence: CASSGVTRPLAEQYF.

The chain joins TRBV9 to TRBJ2-1; TRBD2 agrees at 12 bases. In germline, CDR1 is SGDLS, CDR2 YYNGEE. This CDR3 spans 18 amino acids. After removal of 5 bases from V and 0 bases from J, the junction contained 9 bases not matched to a gene. The CDR3 nucleotides read TGTGCCAGCAGTGTTCTAGCGGGAGGGATTAGCTCCTACAATGAGCAGTTCTTC. This sequence encodes CASSVLAGGISSYNEQFF.